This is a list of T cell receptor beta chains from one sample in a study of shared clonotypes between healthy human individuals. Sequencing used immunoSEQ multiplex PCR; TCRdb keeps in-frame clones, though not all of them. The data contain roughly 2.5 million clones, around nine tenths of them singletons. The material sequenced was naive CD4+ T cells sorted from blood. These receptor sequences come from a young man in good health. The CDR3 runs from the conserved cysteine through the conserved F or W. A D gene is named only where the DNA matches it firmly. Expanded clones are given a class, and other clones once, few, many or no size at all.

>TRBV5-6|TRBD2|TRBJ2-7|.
CASSLRLAGVEQYF
TGTGCCAGCAGCTTGAGACTAGCGGGAGTCGAGCAGTACTTC
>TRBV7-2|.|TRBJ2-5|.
CASSVADLGTQYF
TGTGCCAGCAGCGTAGCGGACCTTGGGACCCAGTACTTC
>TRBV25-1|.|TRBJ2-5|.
CASRLGGETQYF
TGTGCCAGCAGGCTAGGAGGAGAGACCCAGTACTTC
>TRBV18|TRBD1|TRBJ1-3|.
CASSLTGTGKFSGNTIYF
TGTGCCAGCTCATTGACCGGGACAGGAAAATTTTCTGGAAACACCATATATTTT
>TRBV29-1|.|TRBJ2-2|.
CSVSEGDNTGELFF
TGCAGCGTTTCGGAGGGGGACAACACCGGGGAGCTGTTTTTT
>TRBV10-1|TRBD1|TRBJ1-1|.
CARLTGGGRAFF
TGCGCCAGGCTTACAGGGGGCGGAAGGGCTTTCTTT
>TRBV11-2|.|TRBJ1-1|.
CASSLEEGNTEAFF
TGTGCCAGCAGCTTAGAAGAGGGGAACACTGAAGCTTTCTTT
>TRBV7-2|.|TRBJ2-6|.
CASSTHRVSGANVLTF
TGTGCCAGCAGCACCCACCGGGTCTCTGGGGCCAACGTCCTGACTTTC
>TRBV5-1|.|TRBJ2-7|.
CASSSSPTTGEQYF
TGCGCCAGCAGCTCCTCCCCCACGACAGGCGAGCAGTACTTC
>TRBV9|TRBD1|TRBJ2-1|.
CASSGGQGDNEQFF
TGTGCCAGCAGCGGGGGACAGGGGGACAATGAGCAGTTCTTC
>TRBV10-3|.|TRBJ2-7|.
CAISQTYEQYF
TGTGCCATCAGCCAAACCTACGAGCAGTACTTC
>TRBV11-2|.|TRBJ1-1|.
CASSLERGRAFF
TGTGCCAGCAGCTTGGAACGGGGGAGAGCTTTCTTT
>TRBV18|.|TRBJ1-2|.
CASSPEGPYGYTF
TGTGCCAGCTCACCCGAGGGACCTTATGGCTACACCTTC
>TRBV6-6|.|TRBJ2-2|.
CASSYSVPGELFF
TGTGCCAGCAGTTACTCAGTTCCCGGGGAGCTGTTTTTT
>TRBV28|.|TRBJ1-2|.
CASTGVVLGYTF
TGTGCCAGCACAGGGGTAGTGTTGGGCTACACCTTC
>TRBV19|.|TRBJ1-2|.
CASSIGPSGGNYGYTF
TGTGCCAGTAGTATTGGGCCTAGCGGCGGTAACTATGGCTACACCTTC
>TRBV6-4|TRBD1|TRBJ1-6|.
CASKGQGNNSPLHF
TGTGCCAGCAAGGGACAGGGGAATAATTCACCCCTCCACTTT
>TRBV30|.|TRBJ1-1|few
CAWSVSGTGNTEAFF
TGTGCCTGGAGTGTATCGGGGACGGGGAACACTGAAGCTTTCTTT
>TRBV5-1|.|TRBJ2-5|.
CASSGGQETQYF
TGCGCCAGCAGCGGGGGCCAGGAGACCCAGTACTTC
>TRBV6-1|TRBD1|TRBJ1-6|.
CASSDRTGGNSPLHF
TGTGCCAGCAGTGACCGGACAGGGGGGAATTCACCCCTCCACTTT
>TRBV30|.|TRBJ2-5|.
CAWSAGLKETQYF
TGTGCCTGGAGTGCCGGACTAAAAGAGACCCAGTACTTC
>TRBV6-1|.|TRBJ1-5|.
CASSEGGSGAYSNQPQHF
TGTGCCAGCAGTGAAGGTGGGAGTGGGGCATATAGCAATCAGCCCCAGCATTTT
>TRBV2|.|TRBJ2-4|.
CASRSDSKNIQYF
TGTGCCAGCAGGAGCGACTCGAAAAACATTCAGTACTTC
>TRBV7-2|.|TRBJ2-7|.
CASSLDPGPYEQYF
TGTGCCAGCAGCTTAGACCCGGGCCCCTACGAGCAGTACTTC
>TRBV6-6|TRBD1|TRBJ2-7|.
CASSRDRLEQYF
TGTGCCAGCAGTCGGGACAGGCTCGAGCAGTACTTC
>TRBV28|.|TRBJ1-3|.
CASSPLGNTIYF
TGTGCCAGCAGCCCCCTCGGAAACACCATATATTTT
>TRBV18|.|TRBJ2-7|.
CASSPEAGSSYEQYF
TGTGCCAGCTCACCCGAAGCCGGTTCCTCCTACGAGCAGTACTTC
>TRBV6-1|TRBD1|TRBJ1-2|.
CASSPTGDAGYTF
TGTGCCAGTAGCCCTACAGGGGATGCTGGCTACACCTTC
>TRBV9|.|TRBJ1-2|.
CASSEQGNYGYTF
TGTGCCAGCAGCGAACAGGGAAACTATGGCTACACCTTC
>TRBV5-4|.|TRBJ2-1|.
CASSLDSYNEQFF
TGTGCCAGCAGCTTGGACAGTTACAATGAGCAGTTCTTC
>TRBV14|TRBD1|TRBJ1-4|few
CASSQWTGAEKLFF
TGTGCCAGCAGCCAATGGACAGGGGCTGAAAAACTGTTTTTT
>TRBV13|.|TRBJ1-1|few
CASSPRRGYTEAFF
TGTGCCAGCAGCCCCCGCCGGGGGTACACTGAAGCTTTCTTT
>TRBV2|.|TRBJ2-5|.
CASSVGQSRRETQYF
TGTGCCAGCAGTGTAGGACAGTCCCGTAGGGAGACCCAGTACTTC
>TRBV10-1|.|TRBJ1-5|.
CASTRGGQPQHF
TGTGCCAGCACCCGGGGTGGTCAGCCCCAGCATTTT
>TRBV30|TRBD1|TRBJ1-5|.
CAWSKSGGRQPQHF
TGTGCCTGGAGTAAATCAGGGGGCCGTCAGCCCCAGCATTTT
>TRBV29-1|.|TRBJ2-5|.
CSVRDTAQETQYF
TGCAGCGTAAGAGACACCGCACAAGAGACCCAGTACTTC
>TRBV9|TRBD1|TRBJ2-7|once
CASSVVRRDRVFSYEQYF
TGTGCCAGCAGCGTAGTTCGTAGGGACAGGGTGTTCTCCTACGAGCAGTACTTC
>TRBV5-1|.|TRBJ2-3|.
CASSLSRVTDTQYF
TGCGCCAGCAGCTTGTCCAGGGTGACAGATACGCAGTATTTT
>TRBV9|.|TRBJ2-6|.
CASSVSDSGANVLTF
TGTGCCAGCAGCGTTTCCGACTCTGGGGCCAACGTCCTGACTTTC
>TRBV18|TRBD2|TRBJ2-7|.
CASSPYTSGNGEQYF
TGTGCCAGCTCGCCCTACACTAGCGGGAATGGCGAGCAGTACTTC
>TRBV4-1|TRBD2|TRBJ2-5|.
CASSQERGRGGPQETQYF
TGCGCCAGCAGCCAAGAAAGAGGGCGCGGGGGGCCTCAAGAGACCCAGTACTTC
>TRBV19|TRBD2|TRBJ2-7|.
CASSKPSGGFYEQYF
TGTGCCAGTAGTAAGCCTAGCGGGGGGTTCTACGAGCAGTACTTC
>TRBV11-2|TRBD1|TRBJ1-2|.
CASSSTGGDLHGYTF
TGTGCCAGCAGCTCGACAGGGGGCGATTTACATGGCTACACCTTC
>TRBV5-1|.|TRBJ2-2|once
CASSLATGTGELFF
TGCGCCAGCAGCTTGGCCACAGGCACCGGGGAGCTGTTTTTT
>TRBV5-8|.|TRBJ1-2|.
CASSLGGFSGYTF
TGTGCCAGCAGCTTGGGGGGGTTCAGCGGCTACACCTTC
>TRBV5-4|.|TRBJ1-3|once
CASSLADRLDTIYF
TGTGCCAGCAGCTTGGCGGACAGATTGGACACCATATATTTT
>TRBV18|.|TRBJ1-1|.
CASSPGVGMWTEAFF
TGTGCCAGCTCACCCGGCGTAGGGATGTGGACTGAAGCTTTCTTT
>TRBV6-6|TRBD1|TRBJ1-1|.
CASSTMGTGSTEAFF
TGTGCCAGCAGCACAATGGGGACAGGGTCCACTGAAGCTTTCTTT
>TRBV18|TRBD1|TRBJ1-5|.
CASSLQGSQPQHF
TGTGCCAGCTCACTACAGGGGAGTCAGCCCCAGCATTTT
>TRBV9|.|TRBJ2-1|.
CASSEFGGSYNEQFF
TGTGCCAGCTCCGAGTTCGGTGGCTCCTACAATGAGCAGTTCTTC
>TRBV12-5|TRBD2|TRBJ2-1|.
CASGRSGGASSEQFF
TGTGCTAGTGGACGTAGCGGGGGGGCGAGCTCTGAGCAGTTCTTC
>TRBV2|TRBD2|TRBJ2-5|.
CASSGRTSGEETQYF
TGTGCCAGCAGTGGGCGGACTAGCGGGGAAGAGACCCAGTACTTC
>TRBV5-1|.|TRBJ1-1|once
CASSLLGGDTEAFF
TGCGCCAGCAGCTTATTGGGGGGAGACACTGAAGCTTTCTTT
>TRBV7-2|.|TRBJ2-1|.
CASSSTGNEQFF
TGTGCCAGCAGCTCGACGGGAAATGAGCAGTTCTTC
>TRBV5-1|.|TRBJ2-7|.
CASTAQPQGGVLDEQYF
TGCGCCAGCACCGCCCAACCCCAGGGGGGAGTATTAGACGAGCAGTACTTC
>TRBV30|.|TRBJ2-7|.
CAWQGHYEQYF
TGTGCCTGGCAGGGGCATTACGAGCAGTACTTC
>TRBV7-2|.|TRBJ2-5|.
CASSWESRETQYF
TGTGCCAGCAGCTGGGAGAGTAGGGAGACCCAGTACTTC
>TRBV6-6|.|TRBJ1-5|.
CASSLGQSNQPQHF
TGTGCCAGCAGTCTCGGACAGTCGAATCAGCCCCAGCATTTT
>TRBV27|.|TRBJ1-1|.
CASSLSGGKGTEAFF
TGTGCCAGCAGTTTATCTGGGGGAAAGGGCACTGAAGCTTTCTTT